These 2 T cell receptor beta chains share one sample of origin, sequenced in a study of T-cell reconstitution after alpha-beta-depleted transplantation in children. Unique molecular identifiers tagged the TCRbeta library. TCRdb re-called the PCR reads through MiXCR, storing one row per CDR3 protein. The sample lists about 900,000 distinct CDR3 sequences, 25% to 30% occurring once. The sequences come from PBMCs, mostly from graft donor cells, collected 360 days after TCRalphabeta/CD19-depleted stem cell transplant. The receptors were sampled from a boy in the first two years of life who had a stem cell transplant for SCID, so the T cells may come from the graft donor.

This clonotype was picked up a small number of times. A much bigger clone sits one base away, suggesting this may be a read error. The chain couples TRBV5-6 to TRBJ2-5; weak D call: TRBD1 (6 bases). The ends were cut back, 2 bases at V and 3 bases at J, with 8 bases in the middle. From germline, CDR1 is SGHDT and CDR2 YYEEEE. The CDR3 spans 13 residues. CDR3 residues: CASSFAGEETQYF. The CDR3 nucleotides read TGTGCCAGCAGCTTCGCAGGGGAAGAGACCCAGTACTTC.

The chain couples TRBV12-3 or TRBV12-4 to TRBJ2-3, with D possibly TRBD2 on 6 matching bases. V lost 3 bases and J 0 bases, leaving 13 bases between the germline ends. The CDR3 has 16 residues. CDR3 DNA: TGTGCCAGCAGTTTTGACGTAGCGGCTAGCACAGATACGCAGTATTTT. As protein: CASSFDVAASTDTQYF.